This passage covers 10 T cell receptor beta chains from one sample sequenced in a study of shared clonotypes between healthy human individuals. Clones were read by immunoSEQ multiplex PCR, and TCRdb kept only the in-frame ones, dropping some. The sample lists about 2.5 million clones, around 90% occurring once. Sample: naive CD4+ T cells from PBMCs. Subset indicated: CD45RA+ positively selected. The receptors derive from a man aged 18 to 30 in good health. Some clones in this sample may be carry-over from other donors' samples.

As for this clone: Additional DNA sequences in this sample encode the identical CDR3. The chain carries TRBV5-1 and TRBJ2-1; D tentatively reads TRBD1 or TRBD2 (5 bases each). This CDR3 has 14 amino acids. The germline V and J ends were trimmed by 3 bases and 4 bases, with 11 bases remaining between them. Germline CDR1 SGHRS, CDR2 YFSETQ. The CDR3 DNA follows: TGCGCCAGCAGCTCGGGGACGGGATACAATGAGCAGTTCTTC. It specifies CASSSGTGYNEQFF.

Comment on this clone: Other nucleotide sequences from this sample produce the same CDR3. This chain joins TRBV5-1 and TRBJ2-3; tentative D call: TRBD2 (5 bases). CDR1 and CDR2 (germline): SGHRS, YFSETQ. The CDR3 contains 14 residues. Trimming stripped 5 bases from V and 2 bases from J, with 12 bases between. CDR3 nucleotide sequence: TGCGCCAGCAGTCTACGGGAATACACAGATACGCAGTATTTT. This gives the protein CASSLREYTDTQYF. The variable domain in full, with the rest retrieved from reference TRBV5-1 and TRBJ2-3, is KAGVTQTPRYLIKTRGQQVTLSCSPISGHRSVSWYQQTPGQGLQFLFEYFSETQRNKGNFPGRFSGRQFSNSRSEMNVSTLELGDSALYLCASSLREYTDTQYFGPGTRLTVL.

The V and J genes are TRBV19 and TRBJ2-1; D possibly corresponds to TRBD1 (5 bases). Germline V gene data show CDR1 as LNHDA and CDR2 as SQIVND (reference sequence). The ends were cut back, 10 bases at V and 5 bases at J, with 18 bases in the middle. This CDR3 comprises 14 residues. The CDR3 region is CAKLGEQGNNEQFF. CDR3 nucleotide sequence: TGTGCCAAACTTGGTGAGCAGGGTAACAATGAGCAGTTCTTC.

This rearrangement joins TRBV4-1 to TRBJ1-5; 7 nucleotides align to TRBD1. The germline V gene encodes CDR1 MGHRA and CDR2 YSYEKL. The trim removed 1 base at V and 0 bases at J, leaving 6 bases unmatched. The CDR3 extends over 17 amino acids. The CDR3 DNA reads TGCGCCAGCAGCCAAGGCAGGGGGACGGGTAGCAATCAGCCCCAGCATTTT. Its protein product is CASSQGRGTGSNQPQHF.

The chain combines TRBV28 with TRBJ1-4; a weak D match, TRBD1 (5 bases). Between the trimmed V and J ends, which lost 2 bases and 10 bases, there was a span of 11 bases. Germline CDR1 reads MDHEN; CDR2 reads SYDVKM. The CDR3 runs to 13 residues. The CDR3 coding sequence is TGTGCCAGCAGTTTAGGCCGGGGGGGAAAACTGTTTTTT. The encoded protein is CASSLGRGGKLFF.

The CDR3 bases are TGTGCCACCAGCAGAACCCGGGACCCAAATCCGCAGTACTTC. Protein sequence: CATSRTRDPNPQYF. This chain links TRBV15 with TRBJ2-7; D may be TRBD1 or TRBD2 (5 bases each). Germline values: CDR1 LNHNV, CDR2 YYDKDF (reference sequence). Trimming stripped 2 bases from V and 9 bases from J, with 17 bases between. This CDR3 comprises 14 residues. Together with reference TRBV15 and TRBJ2-7, the CDR3 gives the full variable domain: DAMVIQNPRYQVTQFGKPVTLSCSQTLNHNVMYWYQQKSSQAPKLLFHYYDKDFNNEADTPDNFQSRRPNTSFCFLDIRSPGLGDTAMYLCATSRTRDPNPQYFGPGTRLTVT.

About this clone itself: The sample carries other DNA sequences with the same CDR3. This chain links TRBV7-2 with TRBJ2-3; D call uncertain. Germline V gene data show CDR1 as SGHTA and CDR2 as FQGNSA. The CDR3 extends over 14 amino acids. Between the trimmed V and J ends, which lost 1 base and 0 bases, there was a span of 5 bases. CDR3 sequence: CASSLDRSTDTQYF. For the CDR3, the DNA is TGTGCCAGCAGCTTAGATAGGAGCACAGATACGCAGTATTTT.

The J gene is TRBJ1-1, the V gene TRBV28; no definite D call. CDR1 is MDHEN and CDR2 is SYDVKM in the germline V gene. V was clipped by 4 bases and J by 0 bases, with 12 bases between them. This CDR3 contains 15 residues. The CDR3 loop reads CASSSPGSVNTEAFF. The CDR3 nucleotides are TGTGCCAGCAGTTCCCCAGGTTCGGTGAACACTGAAGCTTTCTTT.

The V gene is TRBV5-1, the J gene TRBJ2-3; 9 bases are shared with TRBD2. The CDR3 consists of 15 residues. Germline trimming cut 0 bases from V and 4 bases from J; bases unmatched to any gene: 3. CDR1 is SGHRS and CDR2 is YFSETQ in the germline V gene. The DNA for the CDR3 is TGCGCCAGCAGCTTGGGGACTAGCGTCTCAGATACGCAGTATTTT. It encodes CASSLGTSVSDTQYF.

V and J are TRBV7-2 and TRBJ1-5; the D is unclear. Germline CDR1 SGHTA, CDR2 FQGNSA. This CDR3 is 15 amino acids long. Trimming shortened V by 2 bases and J by 0 bases, and 8 bases separated the two germline ends. CDR3 amino acids: CASSLMGFSNQPQHF. For the CDR3, the DNA is TGTGCCAGCAGCTTAATGGGTTTTAGCAATCAGCCCCAGCATTTT.